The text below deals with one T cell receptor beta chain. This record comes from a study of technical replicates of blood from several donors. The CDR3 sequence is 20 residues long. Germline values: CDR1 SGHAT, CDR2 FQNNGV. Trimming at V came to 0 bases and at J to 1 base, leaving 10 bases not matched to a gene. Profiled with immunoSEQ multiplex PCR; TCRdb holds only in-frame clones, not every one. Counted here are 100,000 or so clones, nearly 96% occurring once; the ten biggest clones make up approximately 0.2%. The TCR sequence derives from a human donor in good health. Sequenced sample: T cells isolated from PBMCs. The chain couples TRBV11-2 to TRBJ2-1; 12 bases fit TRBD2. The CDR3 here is CASSLDLTSGSLRSYNEQFF. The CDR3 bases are TGTGCCAGCAGCTTAGATTTGACTAGCGGGAGTCTCCGGTCCTACAATGAGCAGTTCTTC.